This T cell receptor beta chain was identified during a study of CD8 T cells in Susac syndrome (dated by TCRdb to between 2018 and 2020). For the study in its entirety: The study used repertoire sequencing to test whether antigen drove CD8+ T cell activation and differentiation in Susac syndrome. The study compared CD8+ T cell repertoire clonality among 12 healthy donors, approximately 14 Susac syndrome patients and about 16 multiple sclerosis patients. Findings and caveats that apply to the study as a whole: The study acknowledged that relatively few individuals were included in the TCR sequencing and HLA analysis.

Peripheral blood CD8+ and CD4+ T cells from healthy donors, Susac syndrome patients and multiple sclerosis patients were profiled using high-throughput TCR beta sequencing. Multiple sclerosis controls were treatment-naive patients with stable or active relapsing-remitting disease fulfilling revised McDonald criteria. CD8+ TEMRA cells were enriched by FACS, while bulk CD8+ and CD4+ T cells were purified by magnetic negative isolation. Blood was collected in EDTA tubes and processed within 24 hours, with PBMCs isolated through density gradient centrifugation. PBMCs intended for TCR sequencing were frozen in liquid nitrogen and were later thawed in a 37 degrees C water bath. The sorted or isolated CD4+, CD8+ and CD8+ TEMRA cells had a purity of 90% or higher. RNA was extracted with the RNeasy kit and roughly 0.5 to 1 ug was reverse transcribed using random hexamers. The immunoSEQ multiplex PCR assay, which covers 54 Vbeta and 13 Jbeta segments, was used to amplify TCR beta CDR3 regions. PCR amplification bias was corrected using a synthetic template baseline for primer optimization and computational correction. Per the source publication's procedure: Reads were annotated to V, D and J genes according to IMGT and were analyzed with immunoSEQ Analyzer, with only productive sequences retained. Clonality was calculated as one minus the Shannon entropy normalized by log2 of the number of productive unique sequences. For each patient and control, public and private clones were evaluated among the 100 most prevalent clones. Clones were defined as Susac-specific when absent from the healthy and MS cohorts, from some 1,100 published viral clones and from other ImmuneACCESS disease sequences. TCRdb took the public reads, trimmed them with fastp at Q25, ran MiXCR for clone calling and kept in-frame beta chains. Identical CDR3 proteins give one entry, which carries the most common genes and DNA. For this entry, the V and J calls and clone size follow TCRdb and not the study's own pipeline. The sample table lists about 300,000 distinct CDR3 sequences, 75% to 85% of them with a count of one. The ten largest clonotypes hold around 0.2% of the sample.

Relative to germline, V is missing 4 bases and J is missing 5 bases, with 7 bases of the junction outside any gene match. The CDR3 has 15 amino acids, counting the end cysteine and phenylalanine. The CDR3 DNA has 45 bases and is translated from base 1. Looking up the germline V gene yields CDR1 MDHEN and CDR2 SYDVKM. Points on this clonotype: Its antigen is unknown. No base quality values were provided; no much bigger clone lies one nucleotide off.

The chain links TRBV28 with TRBJ2-7, with 11 bases matching TRBD2. The clonotype was recovered from a human donor with multiple sclerosis. Specimen: CD8+ T cells from PBMCs. The bases are TGTGCCAGCAGTTCTTTACTAGCGGGAGTCGACGAGCAGTACTTC. Its coded protein is CASSSLLAGVDEQYF.